These T cell receptor beta chains were read from a single sample in a study of T cell clones after liver transplantation. Profiling relied on immunoSEQ multiplex PCR, and the TCRdb table lists in-frame clones only, not all of them. The sample has some 60,000 clones; 70% are singletons. The specimen was CD4+ T cells from blood, collected at the roughly 16-month timepoint. The source of these receptors is a human patient who received a liver transplant. Some T cells may possibly be graft donor cells. The conserved cysteine and the conserved F or W are not part of the CDR3 here. The order of the fields is V gene, J gene, CDR3 length, CDR3 protein.

>TRBV5-6|TRBJ2-5|13
ASSLGGQSQETQY
>TRBV30|TRBJ2-3|12
AWSGATSTDTQY
>TRBV29-1|TRBJ2-7|11
SVVGTGGYEQY
>TRBV14|TRBJ2-2|16
ASSQVWTSGRRVGELF
>TRBV5-1|TRBJ1-2|11
ASSPHVGYGYT
>TRBV7-2|TRBJ2-3|13
ASSPWTSNTDTQY
>TRBV29-1|TRBJ2-7|12
SAPWGGPTYEQY
>TRBV28|TRBJ2-7|11
ASNRGRAYEQY
>TRBV5-6|TRBJ2-7|9
ASSRGPQQY
>TRBV10-3|TRBJ2-1|13
AIRRGLANNNEQF
>TRBV7-8|TRBJ2-3|10
ASSLSLDTQY
>TRBV6-4|TRBJ1-3|11
ASSAEAGNTIY
>TRBV2|TRBJ1-1|10
ASGLSRTEAF
>TRBV5-1|TRBJ1-4|12
ASSLDTGDEKLF
>TRBV18|TRBJ1-5|11
ASSPSRDQPQH
>TRBV4-2|TRBJ2-7|14
ASSQVQGQTGSEQY
>TRBV7-2|TRBJ2-7|11
ASSSERGYEQY
>TRBV6-1|TRBJ2-7|14
ASSEESGWSSYEQY
>TRBV6-5|TRBJ1-1|13
ASSYLAGMNTEAF
>TRBV7-2|TRBJ1-5|14
ASSLEGTVSNQPQH
>TRBV9|TRBJ2-5|13
ASTMTEGAGETQY
>TRBV21-1|TRBJ2-7|11
ASSKEQGYEQY
>TRBV5-4|TRBJ1-2|12
ASSSTGNEDGYT
>TRBV19|TRBJ2-1|12
ASNGGQGYNEQF
>TRBV27|TRBJ2-2|14
ASSLTLSGGAGELF
>TRBV28|TRBJ2-4|10
ASSPGRDIQY
>TRBV7-9|TRBJ2-2|12
ASSNSHGGGELF
>TRBV5-4|TRBJ2-5|11
ASSSIQQETQY
>TRBV30|TRBJ2-7|10
AWIGGSYEQY
>TRBV30|TRBJ1-2|9
AWSPGNGYT
>TRBV5-4|TRBJ1-4|12
ASSLQGAAEKLF